This T cell receptor (beta chain) originates from a study of blood T cell repertoires in COVID-19. Study in general: Specimens from acute and convalescent COVID-19 originated in the United States, Italy and Spain.

In its sample, this clone was seen once. The table came from immunoSEQ multiplex PCR; TCRdb's copy has only in-frame clones and leaves some out. This sample carries 200,000 to 250,000 clones, 85% of them seen once, and the ten largest clones take 2.9%. Deletions cut 5 bases from V and 4 bases from J, with 22 bases between. Germline-derived CDR1 and CDR2 are MNHNY and SVGAGI (reference sequence). The CDR3 has 17 amino acids. Sequencing used peripheral blood. The origin of this receptor is a middle-aged man who had recovered from COVID-19. The chain combines TRBV6-6 with TRBJ2-3; weak D call: TRBD2 (5 bases). The CDR3 spells CASSPLRLAGESDTQYF. CDR3 in DNA: TGTGCCAGCAGTCCCCTCCGCCTTGCCGGGGAATCAGATACGCAGTATTTT.